This T cell receptor beta chain was observed in a study of blood T cell repertoires in COVID-19. The wider study: Both acute and convalescent COVID-19 samples were obtained from the United States, Italy and Spain. Sources were T cells, B-cell-depleted T cells, or PBMCs; the material itself was cDNA or gDNA.

V was shortened by 1 base and J by 0 bases, with 10 bases between the two germline ends. The germline CDR1 and CDR2 sequences are SGHTA and FQGNSA. There are 16 residues in the CDR3. Only a few counts were recorded for this clone. Per the original methods: By means of reference gene primer amplification, nucleated cell counts were estimated. Assay used: immunoSEQ multiplex PCR; TCRdb lists only in-frame clones, some missing. D and trimming were read from the DNA, whereas the V and J calls and clone size are those reported in that table. The table records around 250,000 clones, around 86% of them present only once.

Sequenced material: peripheral blood. This rearrangement joins TRBV7-2 to TRBJ1-3; D remains unclear. The sequence came from a woman aged 70-85 years with active or convalescent COVID-19. The CDR3 DNA reads TGTGCCAGCAGCTTAGAGAGTGCCTACTCTGGAAACACCATATATTTT. Protein product: CASSLESAYSGNTIYF.